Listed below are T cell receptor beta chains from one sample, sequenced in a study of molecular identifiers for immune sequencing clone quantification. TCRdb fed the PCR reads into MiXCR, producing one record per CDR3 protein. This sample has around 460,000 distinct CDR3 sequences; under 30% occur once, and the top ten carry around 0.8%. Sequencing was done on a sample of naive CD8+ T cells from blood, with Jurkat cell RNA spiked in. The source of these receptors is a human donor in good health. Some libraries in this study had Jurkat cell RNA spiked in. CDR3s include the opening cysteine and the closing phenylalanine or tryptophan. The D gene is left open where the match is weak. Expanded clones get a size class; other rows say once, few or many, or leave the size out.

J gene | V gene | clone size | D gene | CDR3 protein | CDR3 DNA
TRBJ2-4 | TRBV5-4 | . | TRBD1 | CASSPDRGGKNIQYF | TGTGCCAGCAGCCCGGACAGGGGCGGCAAAAACATTCAGTACTTC
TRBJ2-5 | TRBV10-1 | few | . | CASSESGHLLETQYF | TGCGCCAGCAGTGAGTCGGGACACCTGTTGGAGACCCAGTACTTC
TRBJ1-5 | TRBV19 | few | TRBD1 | CASSKDRGRGQPQHF | TGTGCCAGTAGTAAAGACAGGGGGCGAGGTCAGCCCCAGCATTTT
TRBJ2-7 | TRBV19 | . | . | CASSSHSGTYEQYF | TGTGCCAGTAGTTCCCACAGCGGCACCTACGAGCAGTACTTC
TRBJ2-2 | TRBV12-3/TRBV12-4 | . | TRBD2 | CASSSWGGDTGELFF | TGTGCCAGCAGTTCCTGGGGGGGGGACACCGGGGAGCTGTTTTTT
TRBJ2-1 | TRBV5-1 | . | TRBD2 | CASSSGTNGGSSYNEQFF | TGCGCCAGCAGCTCCGGGACTAACGGGGGAAGCTCCTACAATGAGCAGTTCTTC
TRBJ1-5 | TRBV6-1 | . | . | CAGGIGNQPQHF | TGTGCCGGGGGGATTGGCAATCAGCCCCAGCATTTT
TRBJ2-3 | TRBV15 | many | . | CATSKGLPDTQYF | TGTGCCACCAGCAAGGGACTGCCAGATACGCAGTATTTT
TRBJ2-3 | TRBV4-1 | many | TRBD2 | CASSHLLAGPTDTQYF | TGCGCCAGCAGCCACTTACTAGCGGGGCCCACAGATACGCAGTATTTT
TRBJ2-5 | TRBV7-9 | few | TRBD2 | CASSPRQGAGGTLETQYF | TGTGCCAGCAGCCCCCGTCAGGGAGCGGGAGGGACCTTGGAGACCCAGTACTTC
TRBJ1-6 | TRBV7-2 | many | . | CASSPDGEYSPLHF | TGTGCCAGCAGTCCCGACGGCGAATACTCGCCCCTCCACTTT
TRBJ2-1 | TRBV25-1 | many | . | CASSDGNEQFF | TGTGCCAGCAGTGACGGAAATGAGCAGTTCTTC
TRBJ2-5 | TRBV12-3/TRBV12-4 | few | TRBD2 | CASSLTSGRAGETQYF | TGTGCCAGCAGTTTGACTAGCGGGAGGGCCGGGGAGACCCAGTACTTC
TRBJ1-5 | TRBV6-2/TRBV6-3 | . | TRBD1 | CASSYTGTGVQPQHF | TGTGCCAGCAGTTACACTGGGACAGGCGTTCAGCCCCAGCATTTT
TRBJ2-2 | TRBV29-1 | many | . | CSVEDLGPGELFF | TGCAGCGTTGAAGATCTAGGCCCAGGGGAGCTGTTTTTT
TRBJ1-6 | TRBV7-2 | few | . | CASSLVPPGSPLHF | TGTGCCAGCAGCTTAGTTCCCCCCGGTTCACCCCTCCACTTT
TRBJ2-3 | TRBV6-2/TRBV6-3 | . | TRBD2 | CASSYSTSGSPPDTQYF | TGTGCCAGCAGTTACTCGACTAGCGGGAGTCCTCCAGATACGCAGTATTTT
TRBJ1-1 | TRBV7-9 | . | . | CASRDWGLIGEAFF | TGTGCCAGCAGGGATTGGGGTCTTATCGGTGAGGCTTTCTTT
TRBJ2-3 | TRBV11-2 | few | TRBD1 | CASSLVRGQGNTDTQYF | TGTGCCAGCAGCTTAGTAAGAGGACAGGGGAACACAGATACGCAGTATTTT
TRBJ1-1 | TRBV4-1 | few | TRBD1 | CASSQAQPGQGGTEAFF | TGCGCCAGCAGCCAAGCCCAGCCGGGACAGGGGGGGACTGAAGCTTTCTTT
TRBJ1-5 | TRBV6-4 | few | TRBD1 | CASSRQGLRNQPQHF | TGTGCCAGCAGTCGACAGGGCCTTCGGAATCAGCCCCAGCATTTT
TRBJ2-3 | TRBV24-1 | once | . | CATSSGRTDTRYF | TGTGCCACCAGTAGCGGGCGCACAGATACGCGGTATTTT
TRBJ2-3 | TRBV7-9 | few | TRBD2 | CASTPPATSGYSTDTQYF | TGTGCCAGCACCCCCCCGGCGACTAGCGGGTACAGCACAGATACGCAGTATTTT
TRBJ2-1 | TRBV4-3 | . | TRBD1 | CASSRERQGASYNGQFF | TGCGCCAGCAGCCGAGAAAGACAGGGGGCGTCCTACAATGGGCAGTTCTTC
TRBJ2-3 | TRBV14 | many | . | CASSQWRGGSPPDTQYF | TGTGCCAGCAGCCAATGGCGAGGCGGTAGCCCCCCAGATACGCAGTATTTT
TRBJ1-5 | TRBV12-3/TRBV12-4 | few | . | CASSFGVVRWPQHF | TGTGCCAGCAGTTTCGGGGTAGTTAGGTGGCCCCAGCATTTT
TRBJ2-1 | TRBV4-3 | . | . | CASSQDLSYNDQFF | TGCGCCAGCAGCCAAGATCTTTCCTACAATGATCAGTTCTTC
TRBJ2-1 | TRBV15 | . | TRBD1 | CATSGQGNEQFF | TGTGCCACCAGTGGACAGGGGAATGAGCAGTTCTTC
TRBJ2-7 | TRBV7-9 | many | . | CASSLGVNGLYEQYF | TGTGCCAGCAGCTTGGGGGTCAATGGACTCTACGAGCAGTACTTC
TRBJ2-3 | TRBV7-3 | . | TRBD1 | CASSPGQGFSTDTQYF | TGTGCCAGCAGCCCCGGACAGGGTTTTAGCACAGATACGCAGTATTTT
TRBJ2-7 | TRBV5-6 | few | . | CASSLGRMSYEQYF | TGTGCCAGCAGCTTGGGCAGGATGTCCTACGAGCAGTACTTC
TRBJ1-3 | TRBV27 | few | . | CASWGTGNTIYF | TGTGCCAGTTGGGGGACAGGAAACACCATATATTTT
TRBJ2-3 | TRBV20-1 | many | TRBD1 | CSAPGQGQDTQYF | TGCAGTGCTCCGGGACAGGGGCAGGATACGCAGTATTTT
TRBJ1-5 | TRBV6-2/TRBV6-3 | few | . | CASSYPAEASISIPNQPQHF | TGTGCCAGCAGTTACCCGGCGGAGGCGTCCATATCAATACCCAATCAGCCCCAGCATTTT
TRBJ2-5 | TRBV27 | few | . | CASSALGDGETQYF | TGTGCCAGCAGCGCCTTGGGGGATGGAGAGACCCAGTACTTC
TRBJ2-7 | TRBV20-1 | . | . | CSASPEGTYPWNEQYF | TGCAGTGCTAGCCCCGAAGGGACCTACCCTTGGAACGAGCAGTACTTC
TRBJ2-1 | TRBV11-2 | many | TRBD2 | CASSPRRTSGSSYNEQFF | TGTGCCAGCAGCCCACGAAGGACTAGCGGGAGCTCCTACAATGAGCAGTTCTTC
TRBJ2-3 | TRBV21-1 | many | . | CASSKVEGEGGRPDTQYF | TGTGCCAGCAGCAAAGTTGAGGGTGAAGGCGGGAGGCCAGATACGCAGTATTTT
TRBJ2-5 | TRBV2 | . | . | CASSGRDSGETQYF | TGTGCCAGCAGTGGCCGGGACTCCGGAGAGACCCAGTACTTC
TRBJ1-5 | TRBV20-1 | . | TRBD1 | CSARVLGQGAGNQPQHF | TGCAGTGCTAGAGTGTTGGGACAGGGGGCGGGCAATCAGCCCCAGCATTTT
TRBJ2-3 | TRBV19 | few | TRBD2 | CASSIAGGLQYF | TGTGCCAGTAGTATAGCGGGGGGACTGCAGTATTTT
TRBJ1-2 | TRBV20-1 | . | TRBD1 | CSASTSGGSVRGYGYTF | TGCAGTGCTAGTACCTCAGGGGGATCGGTTAGGGGCTATGGCTACACCTTC